This T cell receptor (beta chain) originates from a study of shared clonotypes between healthy human individuals. The overall study: A donor's plate count was three for CD4 naive and three for CD4 memory; CD8 naive had two and CD8 memory one.

In the authors' methods: ImmunoSEQ output lacked quality scores and full-length reads, limiting matched filtering. TCRdb's copy holds only in-frame clones and misses some; the assay was immunoSEQ multiplex PCR. V and J calls and clone size are as listed in that table; D and trimming were resolved from the DNA. The sample records fewer than 350,000 clones, around nine tenths being singletons. The CDR3 is 17 residues long. V dropped 4 bases and J dropped 6 bases, with 23 bases sitting between them. Germline V gene data show CDR1 as SGHTA and CDR2 as FQGNSA. This chain uses TRBV7-2 with TRBJ2-3; D assignment may be TRBD1 or TRBD2 (6 bases each). The TCR sequence derives from a young man in good health. The sequenced material came from memory CD8+ T cells sorted from blood. Subset denoted: CD45RO+ cells pooled with CCR7-negative TemRA cells. CDR3 DNA: TGTGCCAGCAGCTCTAAGGGTCTACTAGAAGGGGGGGATACGCAGTATTTT. Its translation is CASSSKGLLEGGDTQYF.